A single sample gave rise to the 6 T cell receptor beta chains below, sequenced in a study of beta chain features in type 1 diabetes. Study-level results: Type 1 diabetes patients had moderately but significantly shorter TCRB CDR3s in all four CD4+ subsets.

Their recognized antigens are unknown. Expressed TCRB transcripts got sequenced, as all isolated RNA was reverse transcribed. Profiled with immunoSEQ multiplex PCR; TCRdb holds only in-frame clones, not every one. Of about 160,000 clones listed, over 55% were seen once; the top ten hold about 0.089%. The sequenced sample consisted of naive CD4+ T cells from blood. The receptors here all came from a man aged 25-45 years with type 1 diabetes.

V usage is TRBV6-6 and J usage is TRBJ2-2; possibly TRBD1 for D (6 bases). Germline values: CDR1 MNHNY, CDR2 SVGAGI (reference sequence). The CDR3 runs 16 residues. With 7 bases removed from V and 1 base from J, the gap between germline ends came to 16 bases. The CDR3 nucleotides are TGTGCCAGCACATACAGGGCCCCCAGGAACACCGGGGAGCTGTTTTTT. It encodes CASTYRAPRNTGELFF.

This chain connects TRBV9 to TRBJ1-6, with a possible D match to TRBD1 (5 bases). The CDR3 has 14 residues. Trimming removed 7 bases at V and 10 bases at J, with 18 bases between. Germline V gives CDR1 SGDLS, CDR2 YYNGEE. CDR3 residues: CASGVDRTSSPLHF. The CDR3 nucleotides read TGTGCCAGCGGGGTAGACAGAACCAGCTCACCCCTCCACTTT.

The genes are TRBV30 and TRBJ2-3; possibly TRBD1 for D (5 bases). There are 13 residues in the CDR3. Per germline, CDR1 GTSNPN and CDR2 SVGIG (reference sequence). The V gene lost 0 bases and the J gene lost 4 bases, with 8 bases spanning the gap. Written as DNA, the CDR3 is TGTGCCTGGAGTGTACAGGCTCCAGATACGCAGTATTTT. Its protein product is CAWSVQAPDTQYF. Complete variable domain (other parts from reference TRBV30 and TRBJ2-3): SQTIHQWPATLVQPVGSPLSLECTVEGTSNPNLYWYRQAAGRGLQLLFYSVGIGQISSEVPQNLSASRPQDRQFILSSKKLLLSDSGFYLCAWSVQAPDTQYFGPGTRLTVL.

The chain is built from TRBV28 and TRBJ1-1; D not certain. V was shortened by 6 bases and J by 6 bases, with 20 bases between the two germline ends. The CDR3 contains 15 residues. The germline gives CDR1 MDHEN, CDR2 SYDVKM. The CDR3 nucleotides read TGTGCCAGCAGCCCCCCGGGCCTAAAGCGGGCTGAAGCTTTCTTT. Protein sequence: CASSPPGLKRAEAFF. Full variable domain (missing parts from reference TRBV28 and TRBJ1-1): DVKVTQSSRYLVKRTGEKVFLECVQDMDHENMFWYRQDPGLGLRLIYFSYDVKMKEKGDIPEGYSVSREKKERFSLILESASTNQTSMYLCASSPPGLKRAEAFFGQGTRLTVV.

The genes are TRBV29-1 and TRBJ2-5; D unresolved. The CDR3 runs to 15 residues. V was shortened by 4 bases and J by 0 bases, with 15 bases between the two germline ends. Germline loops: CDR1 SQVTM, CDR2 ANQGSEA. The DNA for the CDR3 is TGCAGCGTTGTGATCCACGGAGTGTACCAAGAGACCCAGTACTTC. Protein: CSVVIHGVYQETQYF.

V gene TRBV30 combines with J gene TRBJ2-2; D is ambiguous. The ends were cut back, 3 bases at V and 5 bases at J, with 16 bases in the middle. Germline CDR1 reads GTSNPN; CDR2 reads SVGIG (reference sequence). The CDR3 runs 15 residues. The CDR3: CAWRWTDLRTGELFF. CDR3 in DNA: TGTGCCTGGAGATGGACGGATTTGCGGACCGGGGAGCTGTTTTTT.